Listed here is a single TCR beta chain. Two consecutive negative NP/OP PCR tests, clearance, or resolved symptoms defined Cohort 3 recovery. The data were obtained in a study of blood T cell repertoires in COVID-19. The method was immunoSEQ multiplex PCR; TCRdb's version includes in-frame clones alone and lacks a portion of them. In the table there are approximately 230,000 clones, around 86% of which are singletons. J gave up 3 bases and V 3 bases, and 7 bases lay outside the gene matches. Germline CDR1 and CDR2: KGHSH and LQKENI. The CDR3 sequence is 16 residues long. The sequenced sample was PBMCs or T cells enriched from blood (not recorded which). The V call is TRBV18, the J call TRBJ1-2; 10 nucleotides match TRBD1. The receptor's source is a man in his forties or fifties who had recovered from COVID-19. The CDR3 reads CASSPGGDRGDYGYTF. The CDR3 DNA sequence: TGTGCCAGCTCACCTGGTGGGGACAGGGGTGACTATGGCTACACCTTC.